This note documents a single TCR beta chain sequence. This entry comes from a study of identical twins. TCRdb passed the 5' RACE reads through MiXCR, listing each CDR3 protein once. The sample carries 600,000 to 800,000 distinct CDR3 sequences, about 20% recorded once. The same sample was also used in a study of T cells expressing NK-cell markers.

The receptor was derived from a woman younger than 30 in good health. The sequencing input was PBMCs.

CDR3 sequence: CASSDEHGYEQYF. The CDR3 nucleotides are TGTGCCAGCAGTGACGAACATGGCTACGAGCAGTACTTC. The V and J genes are TRBV6-4 and TRBJ2-7; D gene uncertain. Trimming took off 2 bases at V and 3 bases at J, with 8 bases between the two ends. CDR1 and CDR2 (germline): MRHNA, SNTAGT. The CDR3 runs to 13 residues.